This T cell receptor (beta chain) stems from a study of T cells after yellow fever vaccination. Study findings and constraints: Clonotypes found in both CD4 and CD8 compartments made up a small share.

This clonotype was counted only a few times. Its antigen remains unidentified. It was through 5'RACE template switching that TCR cDNA was made, with a universal primer site and UMIs added. In TCRdb, the 5' RACE reads were re-called with MiXCR into one record per CDR3 protein. The profile shows 300,000 to 350,000 distinct CDR3 sequences, around 3.9% of them singletons. CDR3 length: 12 amino acids. The germline V gene has CDR1 MNHNY and CDR2 SVGAGI (reference sequence). With 5 bases clipped from V and 6 bases from J, the junction kept 3 bases outside the gene matches. The clonotype originates from a man aged 18 to 29 who received the YFV17D yellow fever vaccine. The chain recombines TRBV6-6 with TRBJ2-7, with TRBD1 matching 8 bases. This specimen was PBMCs, taken 5 days after the yellow fever booster vaccination. Here the CDR3 reads CASSPGGGEQYF. CDR3 nucleotide sequence: TGTGCCAGCAGTCCAGGGGGCGGCGAGCAGTACTTC.